A single sample gave rise to the 19 T cell receptor beta chains below, sequenced in a study of shared clonotypes between healthy human individuals. The table came from immunoSEQ multiplex PCR; TCRdb's copy has only in-frame clones and leaves some out. The sample includes about 1.5 million clones, roughly 96% of them seen just once. Source material: naive CD4+ T cells sorted from blood. The subset here: CD45RA+ positively selected. These receptor sequences come from a man younger than 40 in good health.

The V call is TRBV29-1, the J call TRBJ2-3, with TRBD2 identical over 8 bases. J lost 4 bases, V lost 2 bases, and 8 bases had no gene match. The CDR3 is 15 amino acids. CDR1 is SQVTM and CDR2 is ANQGSEA in the germline V gene. The CDR3 is CSVERAGAPSDTQYF. The CDR3 DNA reads TGCAGCGTTGAACGAGCGGGAGCCCCCTCAGATACGCAGTATTTT.

The J gene is TRBJ1-2, the V gene TRBV19; D is unclear. CDR1 is LNHDA, CDR2 SQIVND, per germline (reference sequence). V was shortened by 3 bases and J by 3 bases, with 14 bases between the two germline ends. This CDR3 comprises 15 residues. CDR3 DNA sequence: TGTGCCAGTAGTATCGGGCCCCAGAAGGACTATGGCTACACCTTC. Amino acids: CASSIGPQKDYGYTF. The whole variable domain, remainder taken from reference TRBV19 and TRBJ1-2, is DGGITQSPKYLFRKEGQNVTLSCEQNLNHDAMYWYRQDPGQGLRLIYYSQIVNDFQKGDIAEGYSVSREKKESFPLTVTSAQKNPTAFYLCASSIGPQKDYGYTFGSGTRLTVV.

Only one count was recorded for this clone. J is TRBJ2-5 and V is TRBV29-1, with TRBD2 as a possible D gene (6 bases). The CDR3 consists of 14 residues. V was trimmed by 6 bases and J by 7 bases, leaving 21 bases between them. Germline assignment: CDR1 SQVTM and CDR2 ANQGSEA. The CDR3 DNA is TGCAGCGTCGAGCTACCGGGAGAACGAGCGACCCAGTACTTC. Amino acid sequence: CSVELPGERATQYF.

V is TRBV4-2 and J is TRBJ2-7, with D tentatively TRBD2 (6 bases). Trimming shortened V by 5 bases and J by 3 bases, and 11 bases separated the two germline ends. The germline V gene has CDR1 LGHNA and CDR2 YNFKEQ. This CDR3 contains 13 residues. The CDR3 region has the DNA TGTGCCAGCAGCTGGGGGGACCACTACGAGCAGTACTTC. It specifies CASSWGDHYEQYF.

The chain links TRBV27 to TRBJ1-2; no clear D. V lost 5 bases and J lost 1, with 14 bases in between. The CDR3 runs 15 residues. CDR1 is MNHEY, CDR2 SMNVEV, per germline (reference sequence). Here the CDR3 DNA reads TGTGCCAGCAGTCAGGATACGACGGTTAACTATGGCTACACCTTC. Its protein is CASSQDTTVNYGYTF.

The V call is TRBV11-2, the J call TRBJ2-5; D possibly corresponds to TRBD1 (6 bases). With 2 bases removed from V and 0 bases from J, the gap between germline ends came to 7 bases. Germline loops: CDR1 SGHAT, CDR2 FQNNGV. This CDR3 is built from 14 residues. The CDR3 nucleotides read TGTGCCAGCAGCTTAACAGGGAACCAAGAGACCCAGTACTTC. This gives the protein CASSLTGNQETQYF.

This clone was found once. This chain uses TRBV29-1 with TRBJ1-3; 8 bases match TRBD1. The V segment lost 6 bases and the J segment 0 bases; nucleotides outside the gene matches: 16. This CDR3 has 18 residues. Germline V gives CDR1 SQVTM, CDR2 ANQGSEA. DNA for the CDR3: TGCAGCGTGCTACTGGTCGGACAGGGTTTCTCCTCTGGAAACACCATATATTTT. Encoded protein: CSVLLVGQGFSSGNTIYF.

This chain links TRBV6-6 with TRBJ1-4, with no clear D. V dropped 6 bases and J dropped 8 bases, with 19 bases sitting between them. CDR1 and CDR2 (germline): MNHNY, SVGAGI (reference sequence). The CDR3 sequence is 15 residues long. CDR3 in amino acids: CASSNRPGILEKLFF. CDR3 coding DNA: TGTGCCAGCAGCAACCGGCCGGGAATCTTGGAAAAACTGTTTTTT.

The chain joins TRBV5-1 to TRBJ2-1; TRBD1 might be the D (6 bases). Trimming removed 5 bases from V and 0 bases from J, with 12 bases in between. CDR3 length: 15 residues. CDR1 and CDR2 from the germline V gene are SGHRS and YFSETQ. CDR3 in DNA: TGCGCCAGCAGGTTAACAGGGATCTCCTACAATGAGCAGTTCTTC. Translated: CASRLTGISYNEQFF.

The chain carries TRBV18 and TRBJ1-4; D is unresolved. The V gene lost 3 bases and the J gene lost 8 bases, with 16 bases spanning the gap. This CDR3 contains 15 residues. Germline lookup yields CDR1 KGHSH and CDR2 LQKENI. The CDR3 coding sequence is TGTGCCAGCTCACCTTCGAAAAGCGCCGGAGAAAAACTGTTTTTT. Translated: CASSPSKSAGEKLFF.

The chain links TRBV9 to TRBJ2-7; 14 positions match TRBD2. The length of the CDR3 is 14 residues. Germline CDR1 reads SGDLS; CDR2 reads YYNGEE. The V gene end was trimmed by 6 bases and the J gene end by 6 bases; junction bases not matched to a gene: 5. The CDR3 region is CASNSGLAGVEQYF. DNA for the CDR3: TGTGCCAGCAATTCGGGACTAGCGGGAGTCGAGCAGTACTTC.

The V gene is TRBV5-5, the J gene TRBJ2-7; D is possibly TRBD1 (7 bases). Trimming stripped 0 bases from V and 1 base from J, with 14 bases between. Germline assignment: CDR1 SGHKS and CDR2 YYEKEE (reference sequence). CDR3 length equals 16 residues. DNA of the CDR3: TGTGCCAGCAGCTTGGGACAGGGAGGTTTATCCTACGAGCAGTACTTC. Its translation is CASSLGQGGLSYEQYF.

The gene calls are TRBV25-1 and TRBJ2-3; 8 bases map to TRBD1. This CDR3 comprises 15 residues. Germline loops: CDR1 MGHDK, CDR2 SYGVNS. Trimming removed 6 bases from V and 7 bases from J; junction bases left unmatched: 12. CDR3 sequence (DNA): TGTGCCAGCAGCGAAGGACAGGGCCTTAGGAATACGCAGTATTTT. It encodes CASSEGQGLRNTQYF.

The V and J genes are TRBV2 and TRBJ1-3; 10 nucleotides agree with TRBD1. The ends lost 3 bases at V and 3 bases at J; junction bases unmatched: 5. From germline, CDR1 is SNHLY and CDR2 FYNNEI. The CDR3 totals 16 residues. The DNA for the CDR3 is TGTGCCAGCAGTGATCCTGGACAGGGGGTTGGAAACACCATATATTTT. Translated, it gives CASSDPGQGVGNTIYF.

The rearrangement links TRBV30 to TRBJ2-3; no definite D call. The CDR3 is 12 amino acids. Germline-derived CDR1 and CDR2 are GTSNPN and SVGIG (reference sequence). V shed 2 bases and J shed 7 bases, with 10 bases lying between them. CDR3 in DNA: TGTGCCTGGAGTCCCGGGCATCATACGCAGTATTTT. Amino acids: CAWSPGHHTQYF.

The chain couples TRBV5-1 to TRBJ2-1, with a weak D call TRBD1 (5 bases). V was cut by 1 base and J by 5 bases, with 16 bases left in between. CDR1 is SGHRS, CDR2 YFSETQ, per germline. The CDR3 has 16 residues. CDR3 protein: CASSLREGATNNEQFF. DNA of the CDR3: TGCGCCAGCAGCTTGAGGGAAGGGGCTACAAACAATGAGCAGTTCTTC.

The genes are TRBV6-5 and TRBJ2-3, with 7 bases lining up with TRBD2. The CDR3 loop spans 15 amino acids. Germline V gene lookup returns CDR1 MNHEY and CDR2 SVGAGI. The ends lost 2 bases at V and 2 bases at J; junction bases unmatched: 4. The CDR3 sequence is CASSYGGTNTDTQYF. The DNA of the CDR3 is TGTGCCAGCAGTTACGGGGGGACTAACACAGATACGCAGTATTTT.

The chain employs TRBV7-9 and TRBJ2-4, with D perhaps matching TRBD1 or TRBD2 (6 bases each). The germline V and J ends were trimmed by 5 bases and 8 bases, with 13 bases remaining between them. CDR1 and CDR2 from the germline V gene are SEHNR and FQNEAQ (reference sequence). The CDR3 length is 13 residues. The CDR3 here is CASSPRGEHIQYF. In nucleotides, the CDR3 is TGTGCCAGCAGCCCGAGGGGGGAGCACATTCAGTACTTC.

This clone has just one count. This sequence joins TRBV13 and TRBJ1-3; D is ambiguous. The CDR3 runs 14 residues. V was pared by 0 bases and J by 10 bases, with 13 bases between. CDR1 PRHDT and CDR2 FYEKMQ come from the germline V gene (reference sequence). CDR3 in DNA: TGTGCCAGCAGCTTAGGGGGTCACTTGGGAACCATATATTTT. This sequence encodes CASSLGGHLGTIYF.